This TCR beta chain emerged from a study of identical twins. This clonotype was seen repeatedly, ten times or more. Its antigen is not known. TCRdb reanalysed the 5' RACE reads using MiXCR and keeps one entry per CDR3 protein. There are 450,000 or so distinct CDR3 sequences in the sample; approximately 15% occur only once, and over 0.5% lies in the top ten. Study-wide points: It was out-of-frame TCR alpha sharing in monozygotic twins that models underestimated. A cross-sectional statistical analysis, not follow-up of the same donors, supported the conclusions. Excess sharing between twins was weaker in beta out-of-frame sequences.

V was pared by 4 bases and J by 3 bases, with 20 bases of the junction left unmatched. The CDR3 loop spans 18 amino acids. Germline values: CDR1 DFQATT, CDR2 SNEGSKA (reference sequence). These data were likewise used in another study, on yellow fever vaccine responses in identical twins.

The chain recombines TRBV20-1 with TRBJ2-7; 8 positions match TRBD1. The origin of this receptor is a woman aged 18-29 years in good health. The sequencing sample was made of CD4+ T cells sorted from blood. The CDR3 DNA reads as TGCAGTGCTACTACCCCGGGACAGGAGCCCCTTAGTCTCTACGAGCAGTACTTC. This encodes CSATTPGQEPLSLYEQYF.